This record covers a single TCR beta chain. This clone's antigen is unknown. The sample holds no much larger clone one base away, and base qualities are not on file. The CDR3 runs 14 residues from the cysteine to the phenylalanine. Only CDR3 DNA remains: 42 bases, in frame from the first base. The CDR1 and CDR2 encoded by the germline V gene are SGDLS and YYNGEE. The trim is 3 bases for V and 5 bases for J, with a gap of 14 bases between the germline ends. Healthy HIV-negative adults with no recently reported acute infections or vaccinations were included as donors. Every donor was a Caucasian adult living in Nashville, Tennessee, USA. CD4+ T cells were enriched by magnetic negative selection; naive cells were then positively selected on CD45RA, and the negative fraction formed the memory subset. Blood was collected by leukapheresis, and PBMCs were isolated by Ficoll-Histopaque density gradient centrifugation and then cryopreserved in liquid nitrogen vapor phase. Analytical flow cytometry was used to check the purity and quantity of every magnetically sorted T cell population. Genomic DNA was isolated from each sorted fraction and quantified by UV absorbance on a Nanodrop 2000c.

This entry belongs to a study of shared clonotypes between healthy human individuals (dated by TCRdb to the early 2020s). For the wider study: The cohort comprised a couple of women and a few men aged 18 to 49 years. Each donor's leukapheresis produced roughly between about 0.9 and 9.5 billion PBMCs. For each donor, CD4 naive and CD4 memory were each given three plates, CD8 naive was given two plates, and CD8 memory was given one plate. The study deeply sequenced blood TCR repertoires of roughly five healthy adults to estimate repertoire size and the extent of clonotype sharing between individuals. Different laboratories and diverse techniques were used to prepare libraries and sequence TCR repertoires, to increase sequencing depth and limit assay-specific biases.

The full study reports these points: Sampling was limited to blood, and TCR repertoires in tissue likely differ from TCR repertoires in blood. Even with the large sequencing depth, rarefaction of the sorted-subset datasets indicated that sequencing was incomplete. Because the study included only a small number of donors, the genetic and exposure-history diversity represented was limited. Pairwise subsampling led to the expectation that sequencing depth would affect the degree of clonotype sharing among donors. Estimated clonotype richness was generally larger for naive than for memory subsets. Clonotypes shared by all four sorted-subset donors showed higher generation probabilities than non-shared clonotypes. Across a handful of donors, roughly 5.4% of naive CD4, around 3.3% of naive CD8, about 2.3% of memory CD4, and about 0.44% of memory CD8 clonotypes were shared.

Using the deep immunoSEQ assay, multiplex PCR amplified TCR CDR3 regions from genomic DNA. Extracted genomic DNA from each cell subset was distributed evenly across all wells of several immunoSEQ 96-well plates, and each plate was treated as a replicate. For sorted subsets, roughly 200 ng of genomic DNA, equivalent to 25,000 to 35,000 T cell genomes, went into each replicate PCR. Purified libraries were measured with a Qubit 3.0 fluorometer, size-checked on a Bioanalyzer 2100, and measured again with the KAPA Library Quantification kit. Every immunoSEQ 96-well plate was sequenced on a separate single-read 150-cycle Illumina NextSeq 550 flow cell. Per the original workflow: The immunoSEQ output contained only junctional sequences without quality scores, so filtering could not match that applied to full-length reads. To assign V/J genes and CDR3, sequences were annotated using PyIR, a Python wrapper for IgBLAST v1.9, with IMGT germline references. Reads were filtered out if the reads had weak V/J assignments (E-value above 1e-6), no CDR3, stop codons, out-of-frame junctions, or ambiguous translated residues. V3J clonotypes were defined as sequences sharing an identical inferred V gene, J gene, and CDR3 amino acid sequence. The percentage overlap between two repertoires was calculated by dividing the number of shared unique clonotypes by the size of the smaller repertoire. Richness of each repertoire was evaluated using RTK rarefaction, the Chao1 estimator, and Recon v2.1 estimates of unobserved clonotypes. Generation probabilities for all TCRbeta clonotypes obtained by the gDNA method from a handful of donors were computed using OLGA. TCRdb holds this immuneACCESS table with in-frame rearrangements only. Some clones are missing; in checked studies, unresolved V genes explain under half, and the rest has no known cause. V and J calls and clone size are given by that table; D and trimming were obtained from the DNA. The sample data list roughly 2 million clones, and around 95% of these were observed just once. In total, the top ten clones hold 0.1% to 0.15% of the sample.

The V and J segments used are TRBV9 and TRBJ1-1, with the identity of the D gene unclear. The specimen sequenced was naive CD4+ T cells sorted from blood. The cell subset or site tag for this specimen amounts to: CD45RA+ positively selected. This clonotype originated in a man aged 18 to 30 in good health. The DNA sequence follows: TGTGCCAGCAGCGCCCGACGACTGGGGACTGAAGCTTTCTTT. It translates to CASSARRLGTEAFF. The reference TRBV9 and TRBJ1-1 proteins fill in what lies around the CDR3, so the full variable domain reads DSGVTQTPKHLITATGQRVTLRCSPRSGDLSVYWYQQSLDQGLQFLIQYYNGEERAKGNILERFSAQQFPDLHSELNLSSLELGDSALYFCASSARRLGTEAFFGQGTRLTVV.